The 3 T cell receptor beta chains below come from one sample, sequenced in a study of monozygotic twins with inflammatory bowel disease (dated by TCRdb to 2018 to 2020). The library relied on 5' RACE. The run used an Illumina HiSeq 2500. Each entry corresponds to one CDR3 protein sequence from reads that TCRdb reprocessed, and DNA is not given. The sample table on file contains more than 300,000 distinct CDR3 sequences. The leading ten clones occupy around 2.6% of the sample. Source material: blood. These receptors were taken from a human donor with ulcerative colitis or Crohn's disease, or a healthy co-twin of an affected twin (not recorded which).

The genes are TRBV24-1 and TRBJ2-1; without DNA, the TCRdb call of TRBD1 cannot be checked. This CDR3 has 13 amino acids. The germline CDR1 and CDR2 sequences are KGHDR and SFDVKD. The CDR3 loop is CATSEDRVGEQFF.

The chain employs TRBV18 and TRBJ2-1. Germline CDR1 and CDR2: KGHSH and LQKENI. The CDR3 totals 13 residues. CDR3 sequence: CASSSTGVNEQFF. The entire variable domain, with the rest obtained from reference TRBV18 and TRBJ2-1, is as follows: NAGVMQNPRHLVRRRGQEARLRCSPMKGHSHVYWYRQLPEEGLKFMVYLQKENIIDESGMPKERFSAEFPKEGPSILRIQQVVRGDSAAYFCASSSTGVNEQFFGPGTRLTVL.

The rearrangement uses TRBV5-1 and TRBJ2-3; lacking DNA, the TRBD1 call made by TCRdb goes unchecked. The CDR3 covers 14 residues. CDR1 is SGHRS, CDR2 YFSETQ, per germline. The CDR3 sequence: CASSSRTRTDTQYF.